The 10 T cell receptor beta chains below come from one sample, sequenced in a study of control samples from healthy donors and cancer patients. Method: immunoSEQ multiplex PCR; TCRdb's copy keeps in-frame clones and lacks some. The sample has 60,000 to 75,000 clones; 70% to 90% are singletons. The specimen sequenced was blood. The origin of the receptors is a man aged 40-55 years in good health.

This clone was seen more than once but under ten times. The CDR3 here is CASSLEGLNQPQHF. The CDR3 DNA is TGTGCCAGCAGCCTCGAGGGCCTCAATCAGCCCCAGCATTTT. The chain recombines TRBV2 with TRBJ1-5; no reliable D call. Per the germline V gene, CDR1 is SNHLY and CDR2 is FYNNEI. Between the trimmed V and J ends, which lost 6 bases and 3 bases, there was a span of 12 bases. CDR3 size: 14 residues.

This chain joins TRBV3-1 (or the pseudogene TRBV3-2) and TRBJ2-1, with D maybe TRBD2 (6 bases). This CDR3 spans 13 amino acids. Germline V CDR1 and CDR2: LGHDT, YNNKEL (reference sequence). Trimming took off 3 bases at V and 10 bases at J, with 13 bases between the two ends. The CDR3, as DNA: TGTGCCAGCAGCCACGGTGGGGGGATGGAGCAGTTCTTC. Its protein product is CASSHGGGMEQFF.

The V call is TRBV6-2 or TRBV6-3, the J call TRBJ2-2; 10 bases align to TRBD2. The J segment lost 0 bases and the V segment lost 5 bases, leaving 12 bases of the junction unmatched. In germline, CDR1 is MNHEY, CDR2 SVGEGT. There are 19 residues in the CDR3. The CDR3 coding sequence is TGTGCCAGCAGTCGCACCCCCCTAGCGGGGGCCCCGAACACCGGGGAGCTGTTTTTT. This sequence encodes CASSRTPLAGAPNTGELFF.

The J gene is TRBJ1-1, the V gene TRBV29-1; D not certain. The CDR3 sequence is 15 residues long. Trimming shortened V by 4 bases and J by 2 bases, and 17 bases separated the two germline ends. CDR1 and CDR2 from the germline V gene are SQVTM and ANQGSEA. As DNA, the CDR3 is TGCAGCGTTGTTTCGCCAGGACTAAAAAACACTGAAGCTTTCTTT. Translating gives CSVVSPGLKNTEAFF.

This chain uses TRBV19 with TRBJ1-5; the match to TRBD1 covers 9 bases. This CDR3 contains 15 residues. Per the germline V gene, CDR1 is LNHDA and CDR2 is SQIVND (reference sequence). The junction had 8 bases not matched to a gene; V was cut back by 4 bases and J by 7 bases. The CDR3 is CASSTVQGARQPQHF. DNA for the CDR3: TGTGCCAGTAGTACCGTACAGGGGGCGAGGCAGCCCCAGCATTTT. Using reference TRBV19 and TRBJ1-5 for the parts outside the CDR3, the full variable domain is DGGITQSPKYLFRKEGQNVTLSCEQNLNHDAMYWYRQDPGQGLRLIYYSQIVNDFQKGDIAEGYSVSREKKESFPLTVTSAQKNPTAFYLCASSTVQGARQPQHFGDGTRLSIL.

The rearrangement links TRBV5-5 to TRBJ1-6, with D perhaps matching TRBD1 (6 bases). This CDR3 region has 18 residues. Deletions cut 0 bases from V and 2 bases from J, with 15 bases between. In germline, CDR1 is SGHKS, CDR2 YYEKEE (reference sequence). CDR3 bases: TGTGCCAGCAGCTTGGACAGGGTTGAGGAGACCTATAATTCACCCCTCCACTTT. Its translation: CASSLDRVEETYNSPLHF.

V and J are TRBV19 and TRBJ2-7, with D hard to call. V dropped 0 bases and J dropped 0 bases, with 6 bases sitting between them. There are 14 residues in the CDR3. CDR1 is LNHDA, CDR2 SQIVND, per germline (reference sequence). The CDR3 coding sequence is TGTGCCAGTAGTATAGATCCACGCTCCTACGAGCAGTACTTC. Translation gives CASSIDPRSYEQYF.

The chain joins TRBV5-5 to TRBJ1-1; D remains unclear. The CDR3 consists of 14 residues. The germline V gene has CDR1 SGHKS and CDR2 YYEKEE (reference sequence). V lost 1 base and J 2 bases, leaving 9 bases between the germline ends. CDR3 region: CASSLSAGNTEAFF. CDR3 nucleotides: TGTGCCAGCAGCTTGTCGGCAGGTAACACTGAAGCTTTCTTT.

This clone was observed once. This chain links TRBV19 with TRBJ2-4; D call uncertain. The germline V gene has CDR1 LNHDA and CDR2 SQIVND (reference sequence). CDR3 length equals 12 residues. V dropped 5 bases and J dropped 10 bases, with 12 bases sitting between them. The CDR3 reads CASSPRGKIQYF. The CDR3 bases are TGTGCCAGTAGTCCCAGAGGCAAGATTCAGTACTTC. Filled out from reference TRBV19 and TRBJ2-4, the complete variable domain reads DGGITQSPKYLFRKEGQNVTLSCEQNLNHDAMYWYRQDPGQGLRLIYYSQIVNDFQKGDIAEGYSVSREKKESFPLTVTSAQKNPTAFYLCASSPRGKIQYFGAGTRLSVL.

V usage is TRBV2 and J usage is TRBJ1-5; TRBD1 is a possible D gene (6 bases). The CDR3 is 13 residues long. From germline, CDR1 is SNHLY and CDR2 FYNNEI. V was cut by 10 bases and J by 6 bases, with 16 bases left in between. The CDR3 DNA reads TGTGCCACCTTACAGGGTGAGGGTCAGCCCCAGCATTTT. Translating it yields CATLQGEGQPQHF.